This T cell receptor (beta chain) came from a study of cytomegalovirus exposure and HLA in healthy donors (dated by TCRdb to 2016 to 2017). Regarding the complete study: In an earlier analysis of approximately 500 of the donors, 250 to 350 Gb of sequence data and approximately 100 million unique TCR beta sequences from roughly 180 million T cells were reported. An early release that covered fewer than 800 HLA-typed donors contained approximately 300 gigabases of sequencing data and tens of millions of unique TCR sequences. The genetic ancestry cluster associated with self-reported Caucasian donors included 80% to 90% of the 398 genotyped donors. The study was designed to test whether signatures of past pathogen exposure could be identified by cataloging public T cell receptors. Using immunosequencing, the study profiled T cell repertoires from approximately 700 subjects and related those repertoires to cytomegalovirus serostatus. Besides the first cohort of about 730 subjects, a separate validation cohort made up of roughly 120 different subjects was used. To predict cytomegalovirus infection status, the study brought together high-throughput TCR immunosequencing, statistical association of individual TCRs with disease status, and machine learning. A later analysis re-analyzed previously published TCR beta repertoires from 650 to 800 donors and added high-resolution HLA genotyping to study TCR occurrence patterns. Rather than drawing on any new phenotypic data, the later analysis identified candidate immune exposures from TCR beta sequences and the way those sequences occurred across donors. An earlier analysis of around 540 of the donors applied high-throughput TCR beta sequencing to assess whether each TCR beta V gene segment acted as functional or pseudogenic. Donor age, sex, ethnicity and CMV serostatus were compiled alongside the repertoire data. In a later genetic analysis, genome-wide SNP genotypes for about 55% of the 666 donors were used, and that subset was treated as a discovery cohort. Every discovery cohort repertoire had been produced on one sequencing platform. HLA typing included class I and class II loci at four-digit resolution. The number of donors typed differed by locus, with roughly 620-630 for A, B, C, DRB1 and DQB1, around 500 for DQA1, about 610 for DPA1, and about 450 for DPB1. Five DR-DQ haplotypes were treated as single units for association and clustering because of strong linkage in the cohort. On average, roughly 250,000 unique TCR beta nucleotide sequences were sequenced per donor among more than 350 genotyped donors of the cohort, with roughly 18% of those sequences being non-productive.

As concerns this clone: Its antigen remains unidentified. No much larger clone is present one base from it, and per-base qualities are unavailable.

Sequences LNHNV (CDR1) and YYDKDF (CDR2) are obtained from the germline V gene (reference sequence). The CDR3 covers 13 residues, taking in both the cysteine and the phenylalanine. The entry retains the CDR3 DNA only, 39 bases that are in frame from base 1. V is pared back by 6 bases and J by 1 base, with 6 bases lying between the germline termini. Study-wide findings and limitations: While some public TCRs were present in many individuals, most TCR sequences turned up only very rarely across donors. Compared with equally common non-associated chains, HLA-associated TCR beta chains in a later analysis were more clonally expanded and had lower generation probabilities. The cohort was sequenced for TCR beta chains only, and without alpha or paired-chain data the features that could be detected were limited. Because HLA typing was unavailable for some donors at each locus, only the typed subset was used in association tests. A cluster of highly shared sequence variants was judged likely to be a technical artifact of the sequencing pipeline. The classifier was reported to diagnose cytomegalovirus status with high specificity and sensitivity in both the original and validation cohorts. Linkage disequilibrium might explain the correlated functional status among segregating V segments, but an unknown experimental factor could not be ruled out. A further reported finding was that TCR beta sequences accurately predicted the HLA-A and HLA-B alleles for most subjects in the first cohort. Most CMV-associated TCR beta chains appeared to be HLA-restricted in a later analysis, and the HLA associations seemed to be driven largely by CMV exposure. According to a later genetic analysis, donors in an Asian-associated ancestry cluster had fewer N-insertions in productive TCRs than the roughly 700-donor mean. In vitro tests confirmed that three of the cytomegalovirus-associated TCR beta chains recognize cytomegalovirus antigens. Because counts were too low, 15 to 20 rarely observed V segments, including chromosome 9 orphons, were left out of the earlier analysis of about 620 of the donors. Presence/absence analyses assumed roughly uniform sequencing depth across donors, an assumption that may not hold. The only immune exposure information available for the cohort was CMV serostatus. A total of roughly 160 TCR beta chains were listed by the study as associated with cytomegalovirus. According to a later analysis, TCR association rates differed among HLA loci, with DRB1 alleles showing the most associated TCRs and HLA-C alleles showing the fewest. Because the 87-base-pair reads could not distinguish some IMGT-functional V segments, including TRBV6-2 and TRBV6-3, those segments were excluded. A later analysis reported that several top co-occurrence clusters appeared linked to parvovirus B19, influenza, CMV and Epstein-Barr virus. Assigning TCR associations to individual alleles was difficult when HLA alleles, especially DR and DQ, strongly co-occurred. Specific HLA alleles were associated with 15,000 to 20,000 TCR beta sequences at a false discovery rate of 0.05 in a later analysis. The authors suggested that the approach could potentially be generalized to other disease states and immunological phenotypes. In an earlier analysis of approximately 590 of the donors, most TCR beta V segments appeared in productive rearrangements about 87% or about 30% of the time, broadly matching IMGT annotations. In a later genetic analysis, a missense DCLRE1C variant was associated with V-gene and J-gene trimming of TCR beta chains, and the association was replicated in an independent cohort.

In total, more than 500 healthy bone marrow donors made up the cohort. Cohort members were all nominally healthy when sampled, although unrecorded immune exposures were likely present. The donor tested CMV seropositive and was one of the 289 seropositive cohort members. A peripheral blood sample was provided by each donor, and peripheral blood mononuclear cells were used for TCR beta sequencing. Genomic DNA extraction from the blood cell samples was performed with the Qiagen DNeasy Blood Extraction Kit. Libraries were made using the immunoSEQ multiplex PCR assay. The multiplex PCR relied on a mix of 60 forward primers for TCR Vbeta segments and 13 reverse primers for TCR Jbeta segments. The CDR3 region of rearranged TCR beta genes was amplified from genomic DNA with a multiplex PCR assay. Amplified TCR beta libraries were sequenced as 87-base-pair reads on the Illumina HiSeq System. The published analysis was carried out like this. In a later analysis, 80 million or so unique TCR beta chains were counted across the approximately 640 repertoires, and approximately 9.9 million of these chains were shared by at least two donors. A nearest-neighbor algorithm error-corrected the raw reads and collapsed the reads into unique sequences, merging closely related sequences to remove PCR and sequencing errors. CDR3 sequences were aligned to IMGT reference sequences to assign V, D and J gene segments. For a sequence to be retained, at least a six-nucleotide match to both a V gene segment and a J gene segment was required. A rearrangement was called productive if the CDR3 had no stop codons and remained in frame with V and J, and every other rearrangement was called non-productive. CDR3 was defined by IMGT convention, running from the second conserved V-encoded cysteine to the conserved J-encoded phenylalanine. In an earlier analysis of some 550 of the donors, sequences lacking an unambiguous match to a single V gene segment were excluded. In an earlier analysis of a few hundred of the donors, a V segment was called functional when productive rearrangements were above 56.7%, and segregating when the standard deviation between donors exceeded 5%. A statistical classification framework was developed to diagnose cytomegalovirus status using the catalog of TCR beta chain sequences. A later analysis assigned V and J genes by comparing TCR nucleotide sequences with IMGT/GENE-DB human TR gene sequences. Using the TCRdist pipeline, a later analysis assigned CDR3 sequences along with most-parsimonious VDJ recombination scenarios. A later analysis defined each TCR beta chain by its CDR3 amino acid sequence plus V-gene family, and excluded reads lacking a unique V-gene family. To address suspected cross-contamination and a sequencing artifact, a later analysis removed 450 to 700 highly shared, low-generation-probability nucleotide sequences. For each public chain, a later analysis derived a clonal expansion index from normalized ranks of inferred template counts within each repertoire. In a later analysis, generation probabilities were computed using a VDJ recombination model fitted to out-of-frame rearrangements, and the results were checked against IGoR. In a later analysis, TCR-TCR, TCR-HLA and TCR-CMV co-occurrence was scored with hypergeometric tests, and a repertoire-size bias correction was applied to TCR pairs. To estimate false discovery rates, a later analysis permuted the HLA or CMV assignments 20 times. In a later analysis, co-occurring TCRs were grouped using DBSCAN, with TCRdist sequence similarity added in when clustering inside HLA-allele-positive subsets. Co-occurrence clustering excluded repertoires with fewer than 30,000 or more than 120,000 public chains, plus five with anomalous nucleotide sharing. TCRdb carries this immuneACCESS record with in-frame sequences only. Its versions omit some clonotypes, under half of them owing to an unresolved V gene in the studies checked, with the rest unexplained. V and J calls and clone size are copied from that table; D and trimming were computed from the DNA. Present in this sample are about 130,000 clones, around 84% of which were seen just once. Around 3% of the sample comes from the top ten.

The TCR sequence derives from a woman younger than 35 in good health and CMV-seropositive. The sequenced sample consisted of PBMCs. The V and J genes are TRBV15 and TRBJ2-2, with a tentative D gene TRBD1 over 6 matching bases. The CDR3 amino acid sequence is: CATRQGNTGELFF. In nucleotide form, the sequence is TGTGCCACCAGACAGGGGAACACCGGGGAGCTGTTTTTT.